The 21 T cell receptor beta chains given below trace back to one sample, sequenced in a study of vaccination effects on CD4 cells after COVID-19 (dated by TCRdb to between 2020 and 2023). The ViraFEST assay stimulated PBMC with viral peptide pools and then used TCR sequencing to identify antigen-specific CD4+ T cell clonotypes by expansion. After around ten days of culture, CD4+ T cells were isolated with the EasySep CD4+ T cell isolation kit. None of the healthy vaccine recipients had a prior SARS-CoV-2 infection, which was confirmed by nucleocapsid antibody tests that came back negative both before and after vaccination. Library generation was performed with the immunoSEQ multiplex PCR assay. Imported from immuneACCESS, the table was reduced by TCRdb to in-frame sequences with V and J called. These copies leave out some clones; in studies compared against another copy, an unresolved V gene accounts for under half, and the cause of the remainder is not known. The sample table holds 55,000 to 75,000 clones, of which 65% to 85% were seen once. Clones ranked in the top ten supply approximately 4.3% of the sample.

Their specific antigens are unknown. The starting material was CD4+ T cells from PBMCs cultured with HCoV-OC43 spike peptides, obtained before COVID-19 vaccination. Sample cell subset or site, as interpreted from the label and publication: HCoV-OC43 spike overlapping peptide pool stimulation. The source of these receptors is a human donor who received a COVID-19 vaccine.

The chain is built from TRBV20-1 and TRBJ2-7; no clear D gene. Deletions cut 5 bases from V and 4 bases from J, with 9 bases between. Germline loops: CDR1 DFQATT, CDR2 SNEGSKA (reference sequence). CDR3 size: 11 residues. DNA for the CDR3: TGCAGTGCTCCTGACTCTTACGAGCAGTACGTC. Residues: CSAPDSYEQYV.

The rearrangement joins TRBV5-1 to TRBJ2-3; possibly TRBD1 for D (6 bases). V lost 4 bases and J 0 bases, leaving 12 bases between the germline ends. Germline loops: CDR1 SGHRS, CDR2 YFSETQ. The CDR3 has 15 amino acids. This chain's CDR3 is CASSKDSPSTDTQYF. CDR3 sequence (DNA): TGCGCCAGCAGCAAGGACAGCCCTAGCACAGATACGCAGTATTTT. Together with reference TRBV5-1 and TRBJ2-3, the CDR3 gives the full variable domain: KAGVTQTPRYLIKTRGQQVTLSCSPISGHRSVSWYQQTPGQGLQFLFEYFSETQRNKGNFPGRFSGRQFSNSRSEMNVSTLELGDSALYLCASSKDSPSTDTQYFGPGTRLTVL.

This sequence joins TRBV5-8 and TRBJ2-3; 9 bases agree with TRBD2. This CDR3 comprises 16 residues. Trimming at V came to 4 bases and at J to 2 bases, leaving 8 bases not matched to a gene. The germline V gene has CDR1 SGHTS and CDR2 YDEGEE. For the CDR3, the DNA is TGTGCCAGCAGCCCTGGGCAGCGGGGGGCCACAGATACGCAGTATTTT. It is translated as CASSPGQRGATDTQYF. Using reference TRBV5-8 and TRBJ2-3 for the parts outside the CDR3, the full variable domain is EAGVTQSPTHLIKTRGQQATLRCSPISGHTSVYWYQQALGLGLQFLLWYDEGEERNRGNFPPRFSGRQFPNYSSELNVNALELEDSALYLCASSPGQRGATDTQYFGPGTRLTVL.

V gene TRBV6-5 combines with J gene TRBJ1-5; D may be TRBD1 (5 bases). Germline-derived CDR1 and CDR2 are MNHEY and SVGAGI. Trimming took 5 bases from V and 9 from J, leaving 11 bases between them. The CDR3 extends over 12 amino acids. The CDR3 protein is CASSQDIRPQHF. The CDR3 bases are TGTGCCAGCAGTCAGGACATCCGGCCCCAGCATTTT.

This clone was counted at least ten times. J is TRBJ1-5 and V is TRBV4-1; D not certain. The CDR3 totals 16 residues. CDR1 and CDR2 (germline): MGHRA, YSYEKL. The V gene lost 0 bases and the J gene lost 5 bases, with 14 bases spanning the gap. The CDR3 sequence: CASSQERTAADQPQHF. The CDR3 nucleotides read TGCGCCAGCAGCCAAGAGAGGACGGCGGCGGATCAGCCCCAGCATTTT.

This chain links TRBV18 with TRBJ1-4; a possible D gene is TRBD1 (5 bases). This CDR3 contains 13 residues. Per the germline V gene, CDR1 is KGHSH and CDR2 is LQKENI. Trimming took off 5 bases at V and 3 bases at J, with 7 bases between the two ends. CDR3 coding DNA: TGTGCCAGCTCAGGGGGATCTAATGAAAAACTGTTTTTT. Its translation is CASSGGSNEKLFF. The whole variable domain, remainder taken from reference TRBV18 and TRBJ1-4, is NAGVMQNPRHLVRRRGQEARLRCSPMKGHSHVYWYRQLPEEGLKFMVYLQKENIIDESGMPKERFSAEFPKEGPSILRIQQVVRGDSAAYFCASSGGSNEKLFFGSGTQLSVL.

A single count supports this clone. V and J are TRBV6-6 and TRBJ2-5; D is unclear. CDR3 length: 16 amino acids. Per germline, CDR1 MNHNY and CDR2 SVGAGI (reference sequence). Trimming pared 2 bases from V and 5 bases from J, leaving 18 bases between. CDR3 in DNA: TGTGCCAGCAGTTACCGTCCCTCGGGTAATCGGGAGACCCAGTACTTC. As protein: CASSYRPSGNRETQYF.

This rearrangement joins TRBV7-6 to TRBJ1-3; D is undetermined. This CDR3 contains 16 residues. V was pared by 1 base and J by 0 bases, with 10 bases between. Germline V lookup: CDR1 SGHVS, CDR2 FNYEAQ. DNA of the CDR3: TGTGCCAGCAGCTTAGGGACCACCAACTCTGGAAACACCATATATTTT. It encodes CASSLGTTNSGNTIYF.

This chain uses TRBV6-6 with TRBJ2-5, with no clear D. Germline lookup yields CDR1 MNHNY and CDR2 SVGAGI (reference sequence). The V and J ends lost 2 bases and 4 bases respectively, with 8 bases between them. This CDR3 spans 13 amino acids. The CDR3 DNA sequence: TGTGCCAGCAGTTACGGGATCAGAGAGACCCAGTACTTC. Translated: CASSYGIRETQYF.

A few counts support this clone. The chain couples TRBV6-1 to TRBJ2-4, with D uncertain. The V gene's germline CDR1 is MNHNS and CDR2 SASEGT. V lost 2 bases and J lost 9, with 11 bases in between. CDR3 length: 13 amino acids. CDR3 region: CASSETRLSIQYF. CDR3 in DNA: TGTGCCAGCAGTGAAACACGGTTGAGCATTCAGTACTTC.

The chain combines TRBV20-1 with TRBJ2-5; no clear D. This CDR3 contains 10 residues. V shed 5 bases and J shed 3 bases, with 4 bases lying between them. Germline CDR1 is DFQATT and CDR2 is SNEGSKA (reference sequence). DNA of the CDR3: TGCAGTGCTCAAGAAGAGACCCAGTACTTC. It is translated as CSAQEETQYF.

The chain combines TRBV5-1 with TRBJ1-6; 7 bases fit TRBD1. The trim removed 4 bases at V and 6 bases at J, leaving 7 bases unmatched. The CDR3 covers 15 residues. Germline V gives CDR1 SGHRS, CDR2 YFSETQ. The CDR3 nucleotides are TGCGCCAGCAGCCGACCTGGGACAGTTAATTCACCCCTCCACTTT. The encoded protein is CASSRPGTVNSPLHF.

The CDR3 sequence: CASSSQGASYNEQFF. CDR3 nucleotides: TGCGCCAGCAGCTCCCAGGGGGCCTCCTACAATGAGCAGTTCTTC. V usage is TRBV5-1 and J usage is TRBJ2-1; TRBD1 aligns across 8 bases. Trimming at V came to 3 bases and at J to 0 bases, leaving 2 bases not matched to a gene. CDR3 length: 15 amino acids. From germline, CDR1 is SGHRS and CDR2 YFSETQ. Drawing the rest from reference TRBV5-1 and TRBJ2-1, the complete variable domain is KAGVTQTPRYLIKTRGQQVTLSCSPISGHRSVSWYQQTPGQGLQFLFEYFSETQRNKGNFPGRFSGRQFSNSRSEMNVSTLELGDSALYLCASSSQGASYNEQFFGPGTRLTVL.

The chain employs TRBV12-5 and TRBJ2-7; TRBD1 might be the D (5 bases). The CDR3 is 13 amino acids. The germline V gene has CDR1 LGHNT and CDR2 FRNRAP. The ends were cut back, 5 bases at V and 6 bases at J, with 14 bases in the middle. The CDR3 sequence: CASGLSRVGEQYV. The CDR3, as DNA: TGTGCTAGTGGTCTCTCCAGGGTTGGCGAGCAGTACGTC.

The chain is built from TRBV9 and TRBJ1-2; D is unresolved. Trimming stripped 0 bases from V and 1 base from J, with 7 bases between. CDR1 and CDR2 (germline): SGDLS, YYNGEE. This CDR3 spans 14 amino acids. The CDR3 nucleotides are TGTGCCAGCAGCGTAGAGGGTCTTAACTATGGCTACACCTTC. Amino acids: CASSVEGLNYGYTF.

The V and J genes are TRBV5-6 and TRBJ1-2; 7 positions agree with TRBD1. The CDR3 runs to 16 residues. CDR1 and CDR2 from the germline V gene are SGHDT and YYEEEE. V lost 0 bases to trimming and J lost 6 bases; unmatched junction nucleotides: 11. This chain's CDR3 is CASSLVKQGSNNGYTF. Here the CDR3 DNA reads TGTGCCAGCAGCTTGGTTAAACAGGGGTCGAATAATGGCTACACCTTC.

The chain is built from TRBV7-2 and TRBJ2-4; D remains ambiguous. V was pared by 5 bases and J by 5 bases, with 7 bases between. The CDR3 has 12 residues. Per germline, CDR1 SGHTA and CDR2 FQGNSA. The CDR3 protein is CASSSNQNIQYF. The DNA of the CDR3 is TGTGCCAGCAGCAGTAATCAAAACATTCAGTACTTC. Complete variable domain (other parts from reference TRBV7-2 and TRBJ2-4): GAGVSQSPSNKVTEKGKDVELRCDPISGHTALYWYRQSLGQGLEFLIYFQGNSAPDKSGLPSDRFSAERTGGSVSTLTIQRTQQEDSAVYLCASSSNQNIQYFGAGTRLSVL.

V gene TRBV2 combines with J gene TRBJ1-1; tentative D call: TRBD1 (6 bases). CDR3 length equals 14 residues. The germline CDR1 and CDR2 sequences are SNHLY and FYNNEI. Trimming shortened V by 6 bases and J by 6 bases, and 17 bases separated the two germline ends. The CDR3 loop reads CASSWTVSGAEAFF. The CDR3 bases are TGTGCCAGCAGCTGGACAGTGTCGGGCGCTGAAGCTTTCTTT.

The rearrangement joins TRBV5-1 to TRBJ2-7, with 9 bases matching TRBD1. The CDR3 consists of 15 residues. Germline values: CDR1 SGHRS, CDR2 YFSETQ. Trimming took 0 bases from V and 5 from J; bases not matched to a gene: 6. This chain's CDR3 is CASSLEGQGSHEQYV. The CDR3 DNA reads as TGCGCCAGCAGCTTGGAGGGACAGGGTAGCCACGAGCAGTACGTC.

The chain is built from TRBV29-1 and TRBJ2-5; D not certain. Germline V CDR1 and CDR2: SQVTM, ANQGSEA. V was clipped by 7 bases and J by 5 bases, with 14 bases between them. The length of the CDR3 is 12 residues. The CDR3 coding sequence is TGCAGCGCCCGGAATAGCTGGGAGACCCAGTACTTC. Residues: CSARNSWETQYF.

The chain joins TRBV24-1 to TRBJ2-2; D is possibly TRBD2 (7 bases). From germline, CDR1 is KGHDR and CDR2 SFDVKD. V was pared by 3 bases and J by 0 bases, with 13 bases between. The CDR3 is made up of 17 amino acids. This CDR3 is CATSDAAGAANTGELFF. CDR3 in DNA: TGTGCCACCAGTGATGCTGCGGGGGCCGCGAACACCGGGGAGCTGTTTTTT.